The rows below give T cell receptor beta chains drawn from one sample of a study of siplizumab effects on memory and regulatory T cells. Assay: immunoSEQ multiplex PCR; the TCRdb copy retains only in-frame clones and omits some. This sample has approximately 110,000 clones, with approximately 94% found just once. Sequenced: CD4+ T cells sorted from blood. These receptors originate from a human donor in good health. Each CDR3 is given with its conserved first and last residue. Fields, in order: J gene, clone size, D gene, V gene, CDR3 protein, CDR3 DNA. D genes are given only for firm matches. A row's size may be missing; if present it is once, few, many or a size class.

j_gene: TRBJ2-3
abundance: -
d_gene: -
v_gene: TRBV30
CDR3aa: CAWKQGTDTQYF
CDR3nt: TGTGCCTGGAAGCAGGGCACAGATACGCAGTATTTT

j_gene: TRBJ1-2
abundance: -
d_gene: TRBD1
v_gene: TRBV5-1
CDR3aa: CASSPRTGGYGYTF
CDR3nt: TGCGCCAGCAGCCCTCGGACAGGCGGCTATGGCTACACCTTC

j_gene: TRBJ1-2
abundance: -
d_gene: TRBD1
v_gene: TRBV2
CDR3aa: CASSTWTGGGYTF
CDR3nt: TGTGCCAGCAGTACCTGGACAGGTGGTGGCTACACCTTC

j_gene: TRBJ2-1
abundance: -
d_gene: TRBD2
v_gene: TRBV15
CDR3aa: CATSRVAGVDRNGNEQFF
CDR3nt: TGTGCCACCAGCAGAGTAGCGGGAGTTGATCGGAATGGAAATGAGCAGTTCTTC

j_gene: TRBJ2-2
abundance: -
d_gene: -
v_gene: TRBV6-5
CDR3aa: CASSFWRGSTGELFF
CDR3nt: TGTGCCAGCAGTTTCTGGAGAGGGAGCACCGGGGAGCTGTTTTTT

j_gene: TRBJ2-3
abundance: -
d_gene: TRBD2
v_gene: TRBV2
CDR3aa: CASRLGLAGRTDTQYF
CDR3nt: TGTGCCAGCCGCTTGGGACTAGCGGGACGCACAGATACGCAGTATTTT

j_gene: TRBJ2-6
abundance: once
d_gene: TRBD1
v_gene: TRBV30
CDR3aa: CAYRDRKSSGANVLTF
CDR3nt: TGTGCCTACAGGGACAGGAAAAGCTCTGGGGCCAACGTCCTGACTTTC

j_gene: TRBJ2-3
abundance: -
d_gene: -
v_gene: TRBV30
CDR3aa: CAWSKVADTQYF
CDR3nt: TGTGCCTGGAGTAAAGTGGCGGATACGCAGTATTTT

j_gene: TRBJ2-7
abundance: -
d_gene: -
v_gene: TRBV11-3
CDR3aa: CASSSAGTRPAYF
CDR3nt: TGTGCCAGCAGCTCCGCCGGGACACGACCCGCGTACTTC

j_gene: TRBJ1-4
abundance: -
d_gene: -
v_gene: TRBV7-9
CDR3aa: CASSSRPGVRLFF
CDR3nt: TGTGCCAGCAGCTCCCGCCCCGGAGTTCGACTGTTTTTT

j_gene: TRBJ2-7
abundance: -
d_gene: -
v_gene: TRBV19
CDR3aa: CASSITLIYEQYF
CDR3nt: TGTGCCAGTAGTATTACCCTAATCTACGAGCAGTACTTC

j_gene: TRBJ1-5
abundance: -
d_gene: TRBD1
v_gene: TRBV6-5
CDR3aa: CASSRGQGNQPQHF
CDR3nt: TGTGCCAGCAGCCGTGGACAGGGGAATCAGCCCCAGCATTTT

j_gene: TRBJ2-7
abundance: -
d_gene: TRBD1
v_gene: TRBV7-8
CDR3aa: CASSPGTASNKQYF
CDR3nt: TGTGCCAGCAGTCCCGGGACAGCTTCGAACAAGCAGTACTTC

j_gene: TRBJ2-1
abundance: -
d_gene: -
v_gene: TRBV5-1
CDR3aa: CASSPHNEQFF
CDR3nt: TGCGCCAGCAGCCCGCACAATGAGCAGTTCTTC

j_gene: TRBJ2-3
abundance: -
d_gene: TRBD2
v_gene: TRBV10-2
CDR3aa: CASSESTSGSTDTQYF
CDR3nt: TGCGCCAGCAGTGAGTCGACTAGCGGTAGCACAGATACGCAGTATTTT

j_gene: TRBJ2-5
abundance: -
d_gene: TRBD2
v_gene: TRBV5-1
CDR3aa: CASSPGLAGSETQYF
CDR3nt: TGCGCCAGCAGCCCCGGACTAGCGGGGTCAGAGACCCAGTACTTC

j_gene: TRBJ2-3
abundance: -
d_gene: TRBD1
v_gene: TRBV9
CDR3aa: CASSDKGQTTGRWEQYF
CDR3nt: TGTGCCAGCAGCGACAAGGGACAGACTACTGGCCGTTGGGAGCAGTATTTT

j_gene: TRBJ2-5
abundance: -
d_gene: -
v_gene: TRBV6-6
CDR3aa: CASSSTGDQETQYF
CDR3nt: TGTGCCAGCAGTTCCACAGGAGACCAAGAGACCCAGTACTTC

j_gene: TRBJ1-1
abundance: -
d_gene: -
v_gene: TRBV28
CDR3aa: CASSFYGEAFF
CDR3nt: TGTGCCAGCAGTTTCTACGGTGAAGCTTTCTTT

j_gene: TRBJ1-1
abundance: few
d_gene: -
v_gene: TRBV19
CDR3aa: CASSPAGNTEAFF
CDR3nt: TGTGCCAGTAGTCCAGCAGGGAACACTGAAGCTTTCTTT

j_gene: TRBJ1-2
abundance: -
d_gene: TRBD1
v_gene: TRBV19
CDR3aa: CASSIEGQGYGYTF
CDR3nt: TGTGCCAGTAGTATAGAGGGACAGGGCTATGGCTACACCTTC

j_gene: TRBJ1-3
abundance: -
d_gene: -
v_gene: TRBV15
CDR3aa: CATSRERRFSGNTIYF
CDR3nt: TGTGCCACCAGCAGAGAGAGGCGGTTCTCTGGAAACACCATATATTTT

j_gene: TRBJ2-7
abundance: -
d_gene: TRBD2
v_gene: TRBV18
CDR3aa: CASSPGAGGSYEQYF
CDR3nt: TGTGCCAGCTCACCAGGCGCGGGGGGCTCCTACGAGCAGTACTTC

j_gene: TRBJ2-5
abundance: -
d_gene: -
v_gene: TRBV4-1
CDR3aa: CASSQAAAQETQYF
CDR3nt: TGCGCCAGCAGCCAAGCGGCGGCCCAAGAGACCCAGTACTTC

j_gene: TRBJ2-5
abundance: -
d_gene: TRBD1
v_gene: TRBV6-1
CDR3aa: CASSGRGHQETQYF
CDR3nt: TGTGCCAGCAGTGGCAGGGGGCACCAAGAGACCCAGTACTTC

j_gene: TRBJ2-2
abundance: -
d_gene: -
v_gene: TRBV5-4
CDR3aa: CASSFGETGELFF
CDR3nt: TGTGCCAGCAGCTTTGGGGAAACCGGGGAGCTGTTTTTT

j_gene: TRBJ2-7
abundance: -
d_gene: TRBD1
v_gene: TRBV29-1
CDR3aa: CSVEGGQGVSYEQYF
CDR3nt: TGCAGCGTTGAAGGAGGACAGGGGGTATCCTACGAGCAGTACTTC

j_gene: TRBJ2-3
abundance: -
d_gene: TRBD1
v_gene: TRBV19
CDR3aa: CASSIRTGIDTQYF
CDR3nt: TGTGCCAGTAGTATCCGGACAGGGATCGATACGCAGTATTTT

j_gene: TRBJ2-1
abundance: -
d_gene: -
v_gene: TRBV18
CDR3aa: CASSPQDSFNEQFF
CDR3nt: TGTGCCAGCTCACCACAAGACAGTTTTAATGAGCAGTTCTTC

j_gene: TRBJ2-1
abundance: -
d_gene: -
v_gene: TRBV19
CDR3aa: CASSMYRSYNEQFF
CDR3nt: TGTGCCAGTAGTATGTACCGCTCCTACAATGAGCAGTTCTTC

j_gene: TRBJ2-1
abundance: once
d_gene: TRBD2
v_gene: TRBV18
CDR3aa: CASSPPGGTLEQFF
CDR3nt: TGTGCCAGCTCACCCCCGGGGGGGACTCTTGAGCAGTTCTTC

j_gene: TRBJ1-5
abundance: -
d_gene: -
v_gene: TRBV6-5
CDR3aa: CASSYSYREAQPQHF
CDR3nt: TGTGCCAGCAGTTACTCGTACAGGGAGGCACAGCCCCAGCATTTT

j_gene: TRBJ2-1
abundance: -
d_gene: -
v_gene: TRBV19
CDR3aa: CASMGLGFRGNEQFF
CDR3nt: TGTGCCAGTATGGGATTGGGATTTCGGGGAAATGAGCAGTTCTTC

j_gene: TRBJ2-1
abundance: -
d_gene: TRBD2
v_gene: TRBV30
CDR3aa: CAWVAGASSYNEQFF
CDR3nt: TGTGCCTGGGTAGCGGGAGCTAGCTCCTACAATGAGCAGTTCTTC

j_gene: TRBJ2-3
abundance: once
d_gene: -
v_gene: TRBV18
CDR3aa: CASSPQQADLGDTQYF
CDR3nt: TGTGCCAGCTCACCGCAGCAAGCGGACCTAGGGGATACGCAGTATTTT

j_gene: TRBJ1-1
abundance: -
d_gene: -
v_gene: TRBV9
CDR3aa: CASSVAPQNYAEAFF
CDR3nt: TGTGCCAGCAGCGTAGCTCCCCAGAACTATGCTGAAGCTTTCTTT